This TCR beta chain was identified during a study of response to subunit inactivated influenza vaccine (dated by TCRdb to 2016 to 2018). Describing the broader study: Deep quantitative T cell receptor repertoire profiling was used in the study to track responses to a trivalent subunit inactivated influenza vaccine.

Overall results and qualifications from the work: According to the authors, only a limited number of new T cells may be recruited by each seasonal influenza vaccination.

The library was made by RT-PCR. TCRdb names Illumina HiSeq 2500 as the instrument used. TCRdb trimmed the raw reads at Q25, called clones with MiXCR and kept productive beta chains. One record per CDR3 amino acid sequence lists the most common genes and DNA. For this sample the table gives more than 450,000 distinct CDR3 sequences, of which 6.5% to 8% were detected only once. Approximately 12% of the sample comes from the top ten. Per the germline V gene, SGHRS is the CDR1 and YFSETQ is the CDR2. For this chain, trimming is 5 bases at the V end and 4 bases at the J end, and the number of junction bases without a gene match is 4. Including the terminal cysteine and phenylalanine, the CDR3 comprises 14 residues. The CDR3 DNA has 42 bases and is translated from base 1. This clonotype was seen at least ten times. Its specific antigen is unknown. No much larger clonotype is one base removed from it; base qualities were not supplied.

Source: PBMCs from blood, taken less than 30 months after vaccination. This TCR came from a man aged 50-75 years who received an inactivated influenza vaccine. Donor details come from another sample of the same person, matched by shared clones. The chain is encoded by TRBV5-1 joined to TRBJ2-3, and 10 junctional nucleotides match TRBD2. For the CDR3, the sequence is CASRASGGSDTQYF. The base sequence is TGCGCCAGCAGGGCTAGCGGGGGCTCAGATACGCAGTATTTT.